The 17 T cell receptor beta chains below were found in one sample sequenced in a study of cytomegalovirus exposure and HLA in healthy donors. The data were produced by immunoSEQ multiplex PCR, yet TCRdb's version contains in-frame clones alone and is incomplete. This table has 120,000 to 150,000 clones, approximately 87% appearing once. The specimen sequenced was PBMCs. These receptors came from a man younger than 30 in good health and CMV-seronegative.

The chain carries TRBV4-1 and TRBJ1-5, with D maybe TRBD1 (5 bases). V shed 3 bases and J shed 6 bases, with 24 bases lying between them. CDR3 length: 18 residues. In germline, CDR1 is MGHRA, CDR2 YSYEKL. In DNA, the CDR3 is TGCGCCAGCAGCCAGGACCCCCGGGCGAAGGGGATCACTCAGCCCCAGCATTTT. Its translation is CASSQDPRAKGITQPQHF.

CDR3 sequence: CAWSLGAGNTEAFF. For the CDR3, the DNA is TGTGCCTGGAGTTTGGGGGCGGGCAACACTGAAGCTTTCTTT. J is TRBJ1-1 and V is TRBV30, with TRBD1 as a possible D gene (6 bases). V lost 2 bases to trimming and J lost 2 bases, with 12 bases between them. This CDR3 is built from 14 residues. Looked up from germline, CDR1 is GTSNPN and CDR2 is SVGIG (reference sequence).

The chain is built from TRBV7-9 and TRBJ2-7; weak D call: TRBD1 (6 bases). The length of the CDR3 is 13 residues. Trimming stripped 11 bases from V and 5 bases from J, with 19 bases between. Germline CDR1 and CDR2: SEHNR and FQNEAQ (reference sequence). CDR3 sequence reads: CAVPWGQIDEQYF. In nucleotides, the CDR3 is TGTGCCGTTCCCTGGGGGCAAATCGACGAGCAGTACTTC.

This chain connects TRBV2 to TRBJ2-1, with no clear D. The CDR3 sequence is 14 residues long. V was shortened by 8 bases and J by 3 bases, with 14 bases between the two germline ends. The germline gives CDR1 SNHLY, CDR2 FYNNEI. The CDR3, as DNA: TGTGCCAGCTTGGCGGCTTTCGTCTACAATGAGCAGTTCTTC. Translating it yields CASLAAFVYNEQFF.

This sequence joins TRBV2 and TRBJ2-7; no clear D gene. This CDR3 has 11 amino acids. Trimming pared 5 bases from V and 6 bases from J, leaving 8 bases between. The germline V gene encodes CDR1 SNHLY and CDR2 FYNNEI. The DNA of the CDR3 is TGTGCCAGCAGTCCACATTCCGAGCAGTACTTC. It specifies CASSPHSEQYF.

The gene calls are TRBV29-1 and TRBJ1-2; perhaps TRBD1 as D (6 bases). With 3 bases removed from V and 5 bases from J, the gap between germline ends came to 13 bases. Per the germline V gene, CDR1 is SQVTM and CDR2 is ANQGSEA. The CDR3 spans 13 residues. The CDR3 region is CSVEEGTYYGYTF. For the CDR3, the DNA is TGCAGCGTTGAGGAAGGGACATATTATGGCTACACCTTC.

A few counts support this clone. The chain uses TRBV7-9 and TRBJ2-7, with D maybe TRBD1 (6 bases). Looked up from germline, CDR1 is SEHNR and CDR2 is FQNEAQ (reference sequence). The V end lost 5 bases, the J end lost 5 bases, and 16 bases lay between the germline ends. The CDR3 consists of 14 residues. CDR3 nucleotide sequence: TGTGCCAGCAGCACGGAAGGGGCAGGGGACGAGCAGTACTTC. It encodes CASSTEGAGDEQYF.

In its sample, this clone was seen a few times. V gene TRBV6-1 combines with J gene TRBJ1-2; D remains ambiguous. CDR3 length: 11 residues. Germline V gene data show CDR1 as MNHNS and CDR2 as SASEGT. Deletions cut 11 bases from V and 7 bases from J, with 14 bases between. Here the CDR3 reads CAAPSGAGYTF. CDR3 bases: TGTGCCGCCCCATCAGGTGCTGGCTACACCTTC.

The chain carries TRBV10-3 and TRBJ2-7; 8 bases line up with TRBD1. Germline V lookup: CDR1 ENHRY, CDR2 SYGVKD. This CDR3 is built from 16 residues. Losses at the gene ends were 2 bases for V and 3 bases for J; bases not matched to a gene: 9. The CDR3 sequence is CAISETRQGSGYEQYF. The DNA of the CDR3 is TGTGCCATCAGTGAGACCCGACAGGGGTCTGGCTACGAGCAGTACTTC.

The V and J genes are TRBV27 and TRBJ1-5; D gene unclear. This CDR3 contains 14 residues. V was clipped by 0 bases and J by 4 bases, with 7 bases between them. CDR1 and CDR2 from the germline V gene are MNHEY and SMNVEV (reference sequence). The DNA of the CDR3 is TGTGCCAGCAGTTTATCTCCGTATAATCAGCCCCAGCATTTT. Amino acids: CASSLSPYNQPQHF.

The chain uses TRBV7-6 and TRBJ1-1; 8 bases match TRBD1. Germline V gives CDR1 SGHVS, CDR2 FNYEAQ. This CDR3 has 15 amino acids. V gave up 5 bases and J gave up 1 base; unmatched junction bases: 6. CDR3 residues: CASSARTGKNTEAFF. CDR3 bases: TGTGCCAGCAGCGCCAGGACAGGGAAGAACACTGAAGCTTTCTTT.

This rearrangement joins TRBV6-5 to TRBJ1-1, with D tentatively TRBD1 (6 bases). Trimming pared 11 bases from V and 4 bases from J, leaving 23 bases between. This CDR3 has 15 residues. CDR1 and CDR2 (germline): MNHEY, SVGAGI. The DNA for the CDR3 is TGTGCCTGCCAGGGCGGGGGCCACGAGGGCACTGAAGCTTTCTTT. As protein: CACQGGGHEGTEAFF.

The V gene is TRBV2, the J gene TRBJ2-1; D is unresolved. CDR3 length: 16 amino acids. Trimming stripped 3 bases from V and 4 bases from J, with 16 bases between. Germline CDR1 is SNHLY and CDR2 is FYNNEI. Here the CDR3 reads CASSEGSLLIYNEQFF. The CDR3, as DNA: TGTGCCAGCAGTGAGGGCAGTTTGCTTATATACAATGAGCAGTTCTTC.

The rearrangement links TRBV4-3 to TRBJ2-1; D unresolved. The CDR3 totals 18 residues. The germline V gene has CDR1 LGHNA and CDR2 YSLEER. The germline V and J ends were trimmed by 1 base and 3 bases, with 19 bases remaining between them. CDR3 amino acids: CASSQGPGSALVYNEQFF. The CDR3 bases are TGCGCCAGCAGCCAAGGCCCCGGGTCTGCTCTAGTCTACAATGAGCAGTTCTTC.

The chain links TRBV7-8 to TRBJ2-7; 7 nucleotides agree with TRBD2. In germline, CDR1 is SGHVS, CDR2 FQNEAQ. V gave up 1 base and J gave up 6 bases; unmatched junction bases: 6. This CDR3 has 14 residues. The CDR3 nucleotides are TGTGCCAGCAGCTTAGTGATTTGGGGGGGCGAGCAGTACTTC. Encoded protein: CASSLVIWGGEQYF.

The CDR3: CASSLGGYEQYF. The CDR3 region has the DNA TGTGCCAGCAGTTTAGGGGGGTACGAGCAGTACTTC. This chain joins TRBV27 and TRBJ2-7, with TRBD2 as a possible D gene (6 bases). This CDR3 comprises 12 residues. CDR1 and CDR2 from the germline V gene are MNHEY and SMNVEV (reference sequence). V lost 2 bases and J lost 4, with 6 bases in between.

V is TRBV7-2 and J is TRBJ1-2; D is possibly TRBD1 (5 bases). Germline CDR1 reads SGHTA; CDR2 reads FQGNSA. This CDR3 region has 15 residues. Trimming shortened V by 5 bases and J by 8 bases, and 21 bases separated the two germline ends. DNA of the CDR3: TGTGCCAGCAGCCCGGGACCTGACCAGCGGGTAGGCTACACCTTC. Protein product: CASSPGPDQRVGYTF.